This is a list of T cell receptor beta chains from one sample in a study of T cell repertoires in cytomegalovirus infection. Which antigens these TCRs recognize remains unknown. TCRdb analysed the reads with MiXCR anew, one entry per CDR3 protein. The sample yields 450,000 to 550,000 distinct CDR3 sequences, about 44% seen once. This sample comprised cultured PBMCs, obtained from culture after CMV antigen stimulation. Source of these receptors: a human donor in good health (CMV status not recorded). Some clones in this sample may be carry-over from other donors' samples. The CDR3 runs from the conserved cysteine through the conserved F or W. A D gene is named only where the DNA matches it firmly. Rows give clone size only sometimes, using once, few, many, or a class for an expanded clone.

J	D	V	size	DNA	CDR3
TRBJ2-2	TRBD2	TRBV7-9	.	TGTGCCAACCAACTAGCGGGGGGACTTACAAACACCGGGGAGCTGTTTTTT	CANQLAGGLTNTGELFF
TRBJ1-5	TRBD1	TRBV4-1	.	TGCGCCAGCAGCCAAGCTCCACAGGGGAGGCAGCCCCAGCATTTT	CASSQAPQGRQPQHF
TRBJ2-7	.	TRBV20-1	few	TGCAGTGCTAGCCGCGGGACATCCGTCGGGCAGTACTTC	CSASRGTSVGQYF
TRBJ2-1	TRBD2	TRBV20-1	.	TGCAGTGCTCCCGGGACTAGCGGGAGGTACAATGAGCAGTTCTTC	CSAPGTSGRYNEQFF
TRBJ2-1	TRBD2	TRBV7-9	few	TGTGCCAGCAGCCGCCTTAGCGGGAGAGTGGACAATGAGCAGTTCTTC	CASSRLSGRVDNEQFF
TRBJ1-1	.	TRBV6-2/TRBV6-3	.	TGTGCCAGCAGTTGGGACACCACAGGTATGAACACTGAAGCTTTCTTT	CASSWDTTGMNTEAFF
TRBJ1-2	TRBD1	TRBV7-6	few	TGTGCCAGCAGCTTAGCGGGACAGGGCGATGGCTACACCTTC	CASSLAGQGDGYTF
TRBJ2-7	.	TRBV7-8	few	TGTGCCAGCAGCTCTTTCCCCCGGAGCTCCTACGAGCAGTACTTC	CASSSFPRSSYEQYF
TRBJ2-5	.	TRBV7-2	.	TGTGCCAGCAGCTCGGGTGGGGCAGATCAGTACTTC	CASSSGGADQYF
TRBJ2-2	.	TRBV7-2	few	TGTGCCAGCAGCTTAGTGAATTTGGACACCTCACCGGAGGAGCTGTTTTTT	CASSLVNLDTSPEELFF
TRBJ2-5	TRBD2	TRBV3-1	few	TGTGCCAGCAGCGACCACTCCGGGGGGTGGGAAGAGACCCAGTACTTC	CASSDHSGGWEETQYF
TRBJ1-2	.	TRBV6-5	.	TGTGCCAGCAGTTACTCTAAGGCATCGAACTATGGCTACACCTTC	CASSYSKASNYGYTF
TRBJ2-3	.	TRBV7-6	.	TGTGCCAGCAGTGTCGGACACTTCACAGATACGCAGTATTTT	CASSVGHFTDTQYF
TRBJ2-7	.	TRBV13	.	TGTGCCAGCAGCTTAGGAGGGCAGGGGATCTACGAGCAGTACTTC	CASSLGGQGIYEQYF
TRBJ1-1	.	TRBV7-8	few	TGTGCCAGCAGCCCGGGACACCTATTACTGAACACTGAAGCTTTCTTT	CASSPGHLLLNTEAFF
TRBJ2-3	TRBD2	TRBV6-8	.	TGTGCCAGCAGCCGGACTAGCGGGATCACAGATACGCAGTATTTT	CASSRTSGITDTQYF
TRBJ1-5	.	TRBV27	.	TGTGCCAGCAGTTTATCGTGGCAGGTTGGTAATCAGCCCCAGCATTTT	CASSLSWQVGNQPQHF
TRBJ2-3	.	TRBV29-1	.	TGCAGCGGGGAGGGGGCGCCGAATACGCAGTATTTT	CSGEGAPNTQYF
TRBJ2-6	.	TRBV7-2	many	TGTGCCAGCAGCTTACAGGGCGGCCACTCTGGGGCCAACGTCCTGACTTTC	CASSLQGGHSGANVLTF
TRBJ2-2	.	TRBV7-2	many	TGTGCCAGCAGCTTAGGGGCGAACACCGGGGAGCTGTTTTTT	CASSLGANTGELFF
TRBJ2-1	TRBD2	TRBV15	.	TGTGCCACCAGCAGACCACTAGCGGGAGGCCATGAGCAGTTCTTC	CATSRPLAGGHEQFF
TRBJ2-1	.	TRBV19	.	TGTGCCAGTAGACCATCTAGGGTCGATGAGCAGTTCTTC	CASRPSRVDEQFF
TRBJ1-2	.	TRBV7-6	.	TGTGCCAGCGGGAGGGGCGGCTATGGCTACACCTTC	CASGRGGYGYTF
TRBJ2-1	TRBD2	TRBV10-3	.	TGTGCCATCAGCCCGGGACTAGCGGGTACCCTCTCCTACAATGAGCAGTTCTTC	CAISPGLAGTLSYNEQFF
TRBJ2-7	.	TRBV27	.	TGTGCCAGCAGTCCACCCCACAGGGTGTACGAGCAGTACTTC	CASSPPHRVYEQYF
TRBJ2-7	.	TRBV6-2/TRBV6-3	.	TGTGCCAGCAGTTACTCCAACAGGGCCGAGCAGTACTTC	CASSYSNRAEQYF
TRBJ1-2	.	TRBV6-5	.	TGTGCCAGCAGTTATAGCAGTCTCTTAGGAGGTGGCTACACCTTC	CASSYSSLLGGGYTF
TRBJ2-7	.	TRBV7-2	.	TGTGCCAGCAGCTTAGCCGCCGGACGCTCCTACGAGCAGTACTTC	CASSLAAGRSYEQYF
TRBJ2-5	.	TRBV11-2	.	TGTGCCAGCAGCCCAGGACAACTGTACCAAGAGACCCAGTACTTC	CASSPGQLYQETQYF
TRBJ2-2	TRBD2	TRBV11-3	.	TGTGCCAGCAGCTTAACGGGAGGGCCCGCCGGGGAGCTGTTTTTT	CASSLTGGPAGELFF
TRBJ2-7	.	TRBV12-3/TRBV12-4	.	TGTGCCAGCAGTTCCGGGGCAGGGGGGAGATCCTACGAGCAGTACTTC	CASSSGAGGRSYEQYF
TRBJ1-5	.	TRBV12-3/TRBV12-4	few	TGTGCCAGCAAAATTTATAATCAGCCCCAGCATTTT	CASKIYNQPQHF
TRBJ1-1	.	TRBV11-2	.	TGTGCCAGCAGCTTAAGCACGTTCACTGAAGCTTTCTTT	CASSLSTFTEAFF
TRBJ2-7	.	TRBV15	.	TGTGCCACCAGCAGAGATGAGGGGTACGAGCAGTACTTC	CATSRDEGYEQYF
TRBJ1-2	.	TRBV19	.	TGTGCCAGTAGACCTGACGGCGGAATTAACTATGGCTACACCTTC	CASRPDGGINYGYTF
TRBJ1-2	TRBD1	TRBV2	few	TGTGCCAGCAGTTCCGGGACAGGCCTTTATGGCTACACCTTC	CASSSGTGLYGYTF